This T cell receptor (beta chain) was observed in a study of cytomegalovirus exposure and HLA in healthy donors. Study at large: Sequencing of about 179 million T cells in an earlier analysis found 100 million to 140 million unique TCR beta sequences. Study-level results: TCR beta sequences reportedly predicted most subjects' HLA-A and HLA-B alleles accurately. Sequence variants that were highly shared formed a cluster that was likely a sequencing artifact.

J gave up 2 bases and V 0 bases, and 8 bases lay outside the gene matches. The CDR3 sequence is 17 residues long. Germline V gives CDR1 LNHDA, CDR2 SQIVND (reference sequence). The PCR contained 60 Vbeta and 13 Jbeta primers. The protocol was immunoSEQ multiplex PCR, while the TCRdb copy is restricted to in-frame clones and leaves out a portion. This table holds some 150,000 clones, roughly 80% found once. About this clone: The antigen remains unidentified.

This clonotype was obtained from a man aged 40-49 years in good health and CMV-seropositive. The chain has TRBV19 and TRBJ2-5, with TRBD2 identical over 8 bases. The sample comprised PBMCs. CDR3 in DNA: TGTGCCAGTAGTATAGAGGGGCCACTAGCGGAACAAGAGACCCAGTACTTC. Amino acids: CASSIEGPLAEQETQYF.